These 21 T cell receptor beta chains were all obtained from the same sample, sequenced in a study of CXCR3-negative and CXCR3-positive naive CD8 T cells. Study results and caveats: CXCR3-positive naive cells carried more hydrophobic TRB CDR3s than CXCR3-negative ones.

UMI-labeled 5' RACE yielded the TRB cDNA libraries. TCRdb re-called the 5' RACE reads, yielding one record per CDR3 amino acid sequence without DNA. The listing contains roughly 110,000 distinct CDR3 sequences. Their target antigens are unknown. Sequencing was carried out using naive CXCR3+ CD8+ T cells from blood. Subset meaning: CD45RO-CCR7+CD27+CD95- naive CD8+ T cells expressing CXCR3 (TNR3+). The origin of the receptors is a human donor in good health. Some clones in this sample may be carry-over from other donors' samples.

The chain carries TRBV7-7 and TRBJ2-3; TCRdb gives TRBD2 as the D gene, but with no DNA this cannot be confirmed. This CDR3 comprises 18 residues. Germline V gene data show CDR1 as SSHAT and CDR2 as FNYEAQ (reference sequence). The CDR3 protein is CASSLGLAGPGRADTQYF.

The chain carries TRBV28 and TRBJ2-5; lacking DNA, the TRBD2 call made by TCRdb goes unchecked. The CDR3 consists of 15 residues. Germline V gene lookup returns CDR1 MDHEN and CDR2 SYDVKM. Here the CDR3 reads CASSLSASGGMAQYF.

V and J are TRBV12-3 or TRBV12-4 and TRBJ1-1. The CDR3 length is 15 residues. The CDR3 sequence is CASSAGTFANTEAFF.

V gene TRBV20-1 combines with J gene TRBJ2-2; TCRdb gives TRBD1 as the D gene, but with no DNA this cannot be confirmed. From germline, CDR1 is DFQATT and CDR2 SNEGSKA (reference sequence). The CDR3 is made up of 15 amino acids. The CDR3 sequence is CSALNSGQVFGELFF.

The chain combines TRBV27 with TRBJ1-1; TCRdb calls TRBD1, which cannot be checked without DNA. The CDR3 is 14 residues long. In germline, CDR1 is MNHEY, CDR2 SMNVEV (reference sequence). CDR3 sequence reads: CASTGDLGAAEAFF.

This CDR3 is CASSPGLADYEQYF. The rearrangement joins TRBV5-1 to TRBJ2-7; TCRdb gives TRBD2 as the D gene, but with no DNA this cannot be confirmed. The CDR3 sequence is 14 residues long. The germline gives CDR1 SGHRS, CDR2 YFSETQ.

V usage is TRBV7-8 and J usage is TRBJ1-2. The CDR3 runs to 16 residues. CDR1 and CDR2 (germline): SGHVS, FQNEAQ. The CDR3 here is CASSLAPGLTFGGYTF.

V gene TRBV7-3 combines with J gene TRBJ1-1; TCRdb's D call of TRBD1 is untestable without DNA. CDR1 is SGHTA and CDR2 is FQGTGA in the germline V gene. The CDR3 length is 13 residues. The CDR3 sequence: CASSPPGGDEAFF. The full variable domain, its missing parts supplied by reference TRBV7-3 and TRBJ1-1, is GAGVSQTPSNKVTEKGKYVELRCDPISGHTALYWYRQSLGQGPEFLIYFQGTGAADDSGLPNDRFFAVRPEGSVSTLKIQRTERGDSAVYLCASSPPGGDEAFFGQGTRLTVV.

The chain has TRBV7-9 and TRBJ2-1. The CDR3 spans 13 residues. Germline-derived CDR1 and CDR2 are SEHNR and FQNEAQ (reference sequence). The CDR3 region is CASSLIAGNEQFF.

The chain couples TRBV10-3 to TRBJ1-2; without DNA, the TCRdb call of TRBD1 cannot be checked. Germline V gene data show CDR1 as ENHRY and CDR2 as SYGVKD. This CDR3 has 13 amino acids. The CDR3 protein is CAINGGGNYGYTF.

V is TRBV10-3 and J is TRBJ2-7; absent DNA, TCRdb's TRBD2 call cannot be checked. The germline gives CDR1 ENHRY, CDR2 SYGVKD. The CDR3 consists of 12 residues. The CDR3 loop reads CAVLSGSGEQYF.

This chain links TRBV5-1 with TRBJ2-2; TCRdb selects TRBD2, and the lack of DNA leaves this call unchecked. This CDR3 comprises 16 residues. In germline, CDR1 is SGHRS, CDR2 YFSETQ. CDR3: CASNYLGEQNTGELFF.

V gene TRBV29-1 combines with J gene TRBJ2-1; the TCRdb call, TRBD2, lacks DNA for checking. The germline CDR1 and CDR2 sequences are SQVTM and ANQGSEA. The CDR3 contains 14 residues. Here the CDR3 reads CSAEGDYSYNEQFF.

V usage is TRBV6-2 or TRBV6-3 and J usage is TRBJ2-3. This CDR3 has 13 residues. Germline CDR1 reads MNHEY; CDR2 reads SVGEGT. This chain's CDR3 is CASSSNFADTLYF.

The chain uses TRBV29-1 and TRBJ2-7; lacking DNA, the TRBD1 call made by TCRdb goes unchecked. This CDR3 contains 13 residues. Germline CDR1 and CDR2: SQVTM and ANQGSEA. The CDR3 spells CSVDPTGFDEQYF.

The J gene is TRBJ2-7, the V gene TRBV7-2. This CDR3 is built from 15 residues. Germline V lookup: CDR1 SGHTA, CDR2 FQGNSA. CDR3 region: CASSLVVDSSYEQYF.

CDR3 loop: CASSPTGIHEQYF. The J gene is TRBJ2-7, the V gene TRBV7-2; the TCRdb call, TRBD1, lacks DNA for checking. This CDR3 is 13 amino acids long. Germline loops: CDR1 SGHTA, CDR2 FQGNSA. The entire variable domain, with the rest obtained from reference TRBV7-2 and TRBJ2-7, is as follows: GAGVSQSPSNKVTEKGKDVELRCDPISGHTALYWYRQSLGQGLEFLIYFQGNSAPDKSGLPSDRFSAERTGGSVSTLTIQRTQQEDSAVYLCASSPTGIHEQYFGPGTRLTVT.

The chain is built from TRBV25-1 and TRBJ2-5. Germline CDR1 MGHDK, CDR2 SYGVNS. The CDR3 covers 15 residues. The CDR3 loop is CASSEWFGDQETQYF.

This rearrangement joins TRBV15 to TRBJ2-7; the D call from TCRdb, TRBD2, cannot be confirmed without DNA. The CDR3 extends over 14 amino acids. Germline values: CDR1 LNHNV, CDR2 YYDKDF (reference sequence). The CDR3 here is CATCNSGSTYEQYF.

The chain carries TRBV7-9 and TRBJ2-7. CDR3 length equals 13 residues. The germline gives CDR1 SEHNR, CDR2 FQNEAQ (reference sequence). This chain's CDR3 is CASSFGTPFEQYF.

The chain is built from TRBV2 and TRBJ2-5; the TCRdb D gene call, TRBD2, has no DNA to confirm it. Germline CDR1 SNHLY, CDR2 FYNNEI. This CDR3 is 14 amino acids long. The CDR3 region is CASSEWRGVETQYF.